The present TCR beta chain was sequenced within a study of shared clonotypes between healthy human individuals. Study conclusions and caveats: A handful of donors had approximately 4.6% of their naive CD4 clonotypes in common.

On this clone itself: Its target is not known.

CDR3 length: 13 amino acids. Every donor, a Caucasian adult, lived in Nashville, Tennessee. Both subsets, CD45RA+ naive and CD45RA-negative memory, were split from the CD4+ cells. For each subset, genomic DNA was distributed in equal portions over several immunoSEQ plates. TCRdb's copy holds only in-frame clones and misses some; the assay was immunoSEQ multiplex PCR. The repertoire holds a few hundred thousand clones, with roughly 97% as singletons. The genes are TRBV12-2 and TRBJ2-2; the listed D gene, TRBD2, was not tested against the DNA. TRBV12-2 is a recognized pseudogene. The sample taken for sequencing was naive CD4+ T cells sorted from blood. Stated subset: CD45RA+ positively selected. The clonotype originates from a woman in her 30s in good health. The CDR3 region has the DNA TGTGCCATGCGCCGGGGGAACACCGGGGAGCTGTTTTTT. Amino acids: CAMRRGNTGELFF.